Reported below is one T cell receptor (beta chain). Healthy and HIV-negative, the adult donors had no recent acute infections or vaccinations. Approximately 98 million PBMCs went into genomic DNA for unsorted samples. These data come from a study of shared clonotypes between healthy human individuals. Per the germline V gene, CDR1 is LNHNV and CDR2 is YYDKDF (reference sequence). J lost 2 bases, V lost 2 bases, and 4 bases had no gene match. This CDR3 has 16 residues. The assay was run at deep level. Clones were read by immunoSEQ multiplex PCR, and TCRdb kept only the in-frame ones, dropping some. This table holds 400,000 to 550,000 clones, roughly 85% found once.

The clonotype was recovered from a woman in her forties in good health. Some clones in this sample may be carry-over from other donors' samples. Specimen: PBMCs. The chain joins TRBV15 to TRBJ2-3, with TRBD1 identical over 10 bases. In DNA form, the CDR3 reads TGTGCCACCAGCAGATGGACAGGGGGTTTCACAGATACGCAGTATTTT. It codes for CATSRWTGGFTDTQYF.